This T cell receptor (beta chain) comes out of a study of CD8 T cells in ankylosing spondylitis (dated by TCRdb to about 2017). With respect to the entire study: The study profiled T cell receptor beta repertoires in healthy donors and ankylosing spondylitis patients to find disease-linked TCR variants. The whole study cohort included about a hundred healthy donors and around 25 ankylosing spondylitis patients. Samples of peripheral blood were taken, and for ankylosing spondylitis patients, synovial fluid was collected as well. Overall results and qualifications from the work: The disease-linked clones were reported as significantly enriched in matched synovial fluid samples from ankylosing spondylitis patients. Some motif variants were previously reported in synovial fluid and blood of reactive arthritis patients, suggesting common disease-initiation mechanisms. Blood from ankylosing spondylitis patients appeared to be characterized by a TCR beta motif composed of several highly homologous amino acid variants. The disease-linked clones showed a CD8+ phenotype and occurred at relatively low frequencies in peripheral blood.

As encoded in the germline V gene, CDR1 is SGHTA while CDR2 is FQGNSA. The V end loses 3 bases and the J end loses 12 bases, and a stretch of 18 bases separates them. Inclusive of the bounding cysteine and phenylalanine, the CDR3 is 14 residues long. Of the read, only the CDR3 DNA is kept; its 42 bases are in frame from base 1. Synovial fluid samples were matched to blood samples from the same ankylosing spondylitis patients. Concerning this clonotype itself: The antigen it binds to is not known. It has no much larger one-base neighbor in the sample; base qualities were not kept.

Sequenced on an Illumina HiSeq 2500. Quantitative 5'-RACE with molecular barcodes was the method used to prepare the TCR beta libraries. On the study's bioinformatics: To identify disease-linked TCR variants, a new computational method was used, one built on a probabilistic model of VDJ rearrangement. TCRdb reworked the public reads: Q25 trimming with fastp, MiXCR clone assembly, productive beta chains retained. Here each entry gathers all rows of one CDR3 protein and keeps the most common genes and DNA. The authors' filters were not applied to this entry. Present in this sample are roughly 150,000 distinct CDR3 sequences, roughly 34% of which were seen just once. Around 6.2% of the sample is taken by the ten largest.

The receptor was derived from a male donor with ankylosing spondylitis. The V and J segments used are TRBV7-2 and TRBJ2-1; the D element might be TRBD1 or TRBD2, as each aligns at 5 bases. The material sequenced was synovial fluid, either unsorted or a sorted T cell fraction (not recorded which). The sequenced DNA is TGTGCCAGCAGCTTCTGGGGGAAAGCGCGCGGGCAGTTCTTC. This gives the protein CASSFWGKARGQFF.